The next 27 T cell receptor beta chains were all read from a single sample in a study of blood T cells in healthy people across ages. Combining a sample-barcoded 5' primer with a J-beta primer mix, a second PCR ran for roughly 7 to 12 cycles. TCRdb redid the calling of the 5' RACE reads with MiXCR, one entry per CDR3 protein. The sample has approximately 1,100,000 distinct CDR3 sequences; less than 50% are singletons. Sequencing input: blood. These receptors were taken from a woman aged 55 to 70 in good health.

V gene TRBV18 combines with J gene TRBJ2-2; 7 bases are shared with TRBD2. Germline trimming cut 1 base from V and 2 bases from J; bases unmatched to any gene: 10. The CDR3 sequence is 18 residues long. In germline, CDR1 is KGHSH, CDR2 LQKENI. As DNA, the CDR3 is TGTGCCAGCTCACCACGGGCAGCTAGCGGACCTAACACCGGGGAGCTGTTTTTT. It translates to CASSPRAASGPNTGELFF.

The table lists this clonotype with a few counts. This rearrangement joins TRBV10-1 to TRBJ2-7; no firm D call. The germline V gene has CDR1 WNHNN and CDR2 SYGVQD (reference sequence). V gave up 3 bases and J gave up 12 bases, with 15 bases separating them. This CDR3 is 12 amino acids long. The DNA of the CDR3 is TGCGCCAGCAGTGAAGGTTTGGCTTTCTTGTACTTC. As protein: CASSEGLAFLYF.

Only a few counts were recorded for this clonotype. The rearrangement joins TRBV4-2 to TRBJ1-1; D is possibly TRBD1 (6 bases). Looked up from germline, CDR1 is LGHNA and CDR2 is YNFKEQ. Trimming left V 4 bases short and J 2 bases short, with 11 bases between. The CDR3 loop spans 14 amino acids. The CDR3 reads CASSRPDSNTEAFF. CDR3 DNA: TGTGCCAGCAGCCGGCCGGACAGTAACACTGAAGCTTTCTTT.

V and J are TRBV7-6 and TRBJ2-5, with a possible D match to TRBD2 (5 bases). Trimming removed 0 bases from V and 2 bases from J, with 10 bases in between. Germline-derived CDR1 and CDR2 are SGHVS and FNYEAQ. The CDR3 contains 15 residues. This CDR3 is CASSLARRLQETQYF. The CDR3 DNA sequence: TGTGCCAGCAGCTTAGCGAGGCGACTACAAGAGACCCAGTACTTC.

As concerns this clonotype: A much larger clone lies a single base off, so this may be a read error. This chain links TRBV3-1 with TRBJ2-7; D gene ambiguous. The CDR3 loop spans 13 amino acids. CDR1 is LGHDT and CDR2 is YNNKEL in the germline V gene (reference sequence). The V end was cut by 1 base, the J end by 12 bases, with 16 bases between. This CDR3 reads CASSQGRSSIRYF. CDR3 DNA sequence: TGTGCCAGCAGCCAAGGGCGGTCCTCCATTCGGTACTTC.

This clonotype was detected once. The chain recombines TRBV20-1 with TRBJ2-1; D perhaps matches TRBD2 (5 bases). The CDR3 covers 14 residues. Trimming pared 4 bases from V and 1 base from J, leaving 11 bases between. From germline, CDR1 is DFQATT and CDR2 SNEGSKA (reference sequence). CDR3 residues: CSATDEGSYNEQFF. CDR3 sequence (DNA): TGCAGTGCTACGGATGAGGGATCCTACAATGAGCAGTTCTTC.

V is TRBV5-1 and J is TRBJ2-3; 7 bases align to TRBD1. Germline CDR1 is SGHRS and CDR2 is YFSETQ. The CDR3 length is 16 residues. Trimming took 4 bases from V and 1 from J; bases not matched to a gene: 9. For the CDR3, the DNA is TGCGCCAGCAGCCCGGGTTTTGGGACAGGCACAGATACGCAGTATTTT. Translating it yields CASSPGFGTGTDTQYF.

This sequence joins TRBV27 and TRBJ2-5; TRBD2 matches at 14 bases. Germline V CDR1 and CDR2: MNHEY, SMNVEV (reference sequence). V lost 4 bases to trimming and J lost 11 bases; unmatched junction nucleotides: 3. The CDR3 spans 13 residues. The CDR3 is CASSSRLAGGQYF. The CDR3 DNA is TGTGCCAGCAGTTCGAGACTAGCGGGAGGGCAGTACTTC.

Here the CDR3 reads CAISGLAGYLHNEQFF. The CDR3 nucleotides are TGTGCCATCTCCGGGCTAGCGGGATATCTCCACAATGAGCAGTTCTTC. The genes are TRBV7-3 and TRBJ2-1; 9 bases fit TRBD2. Germline CDR1 is SGHTA and CDR2 is FQGTGA. The V segment lost 10 bases and the J segment 5 bases; nucleotides outside the gene matches: 15. The CDR3 totals 16 residues.

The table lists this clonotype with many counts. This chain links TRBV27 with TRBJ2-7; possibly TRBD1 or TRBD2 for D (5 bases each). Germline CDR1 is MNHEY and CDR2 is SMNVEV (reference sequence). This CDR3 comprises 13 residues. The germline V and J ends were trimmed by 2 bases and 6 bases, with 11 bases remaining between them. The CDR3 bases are TGTGCCAGCAGTTTAGGGGGTAGAGGCGAGCAGTACTTC. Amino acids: CASSLGGRGEQYF.

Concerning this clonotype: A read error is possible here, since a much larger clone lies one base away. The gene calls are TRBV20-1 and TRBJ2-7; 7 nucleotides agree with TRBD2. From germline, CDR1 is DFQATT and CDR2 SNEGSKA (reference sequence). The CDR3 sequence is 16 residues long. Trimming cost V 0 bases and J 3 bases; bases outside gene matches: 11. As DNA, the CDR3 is TGCAGTGCTAGAGATACGGCGCGAGCGGGGATCTACGAGCAGTACTTC. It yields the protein CSARDTARAGIYEQYF.

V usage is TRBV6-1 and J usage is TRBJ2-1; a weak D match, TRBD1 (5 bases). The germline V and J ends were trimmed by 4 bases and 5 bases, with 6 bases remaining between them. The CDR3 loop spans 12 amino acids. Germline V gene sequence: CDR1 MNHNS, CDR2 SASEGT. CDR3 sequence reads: CASSGRDNEQFF. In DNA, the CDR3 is TGTGCCAGCAGTGGCAGGGACAATGAGCAGTTCTTC.

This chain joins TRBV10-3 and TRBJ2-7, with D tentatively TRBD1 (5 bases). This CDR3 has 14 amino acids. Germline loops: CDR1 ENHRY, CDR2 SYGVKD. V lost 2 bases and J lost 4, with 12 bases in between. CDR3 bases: TGTGCCATCAGTGAGGCTACAGGAGTTTACGAGCAGTACTTC. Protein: CAISEATGVYEQYF.

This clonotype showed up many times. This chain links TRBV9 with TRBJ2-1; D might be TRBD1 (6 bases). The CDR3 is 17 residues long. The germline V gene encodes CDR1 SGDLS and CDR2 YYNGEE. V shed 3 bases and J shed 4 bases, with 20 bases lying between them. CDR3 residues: CASSDSGQGTRYNEQFF. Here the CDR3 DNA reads TGTGCCAGCAGCGATTCCGGTCAAGGGACACGGTACAATGAGCAGTTCTTC.

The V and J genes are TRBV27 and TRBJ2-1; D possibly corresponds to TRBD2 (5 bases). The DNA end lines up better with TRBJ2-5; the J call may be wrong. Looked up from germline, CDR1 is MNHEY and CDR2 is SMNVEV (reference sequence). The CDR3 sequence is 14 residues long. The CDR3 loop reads CASSLRSGYETQYF. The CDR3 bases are TGTGCCAGCAGTTTACGGAGCGGCTACGAGACCCAGTACTTC.

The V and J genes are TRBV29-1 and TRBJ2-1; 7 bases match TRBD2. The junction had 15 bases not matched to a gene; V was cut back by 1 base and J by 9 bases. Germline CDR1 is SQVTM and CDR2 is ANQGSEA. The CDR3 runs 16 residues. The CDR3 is CSVEAVSAGVIGEQFF. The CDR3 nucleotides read TGCAGCGTTGAAGCGGTTAGCGCGGGAGTAATAGGTGAGCAGTTCTTC.

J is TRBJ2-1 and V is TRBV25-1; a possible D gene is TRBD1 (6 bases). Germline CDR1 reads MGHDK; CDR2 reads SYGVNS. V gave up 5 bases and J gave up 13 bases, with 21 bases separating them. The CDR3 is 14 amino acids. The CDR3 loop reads CASSTQGTRETQFF. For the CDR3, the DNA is TGTGCCAGCAGTACCCAGGGGACCCGAGAGACCCAGTTCTTC. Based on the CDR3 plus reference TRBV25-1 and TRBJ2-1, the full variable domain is EADIYQTPRYLVIGTGKKITLECSQTMGHDKMYWYQQDPGMELHLIHYSYGVNSTEKGDLSSESTVSRIRTEHFPLTLESARPSHTSQYLCASSTQGTRETQFFGPGTRLTVL.

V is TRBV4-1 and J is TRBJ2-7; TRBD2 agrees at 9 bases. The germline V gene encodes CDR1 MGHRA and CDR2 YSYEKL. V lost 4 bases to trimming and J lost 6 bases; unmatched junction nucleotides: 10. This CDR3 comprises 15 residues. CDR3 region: CASSPRVAGVVEQYF. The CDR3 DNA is TGCGCCAGCAGCCCCCGGGTAGCGGGAGTAGTCGAGCAGTACTTC.

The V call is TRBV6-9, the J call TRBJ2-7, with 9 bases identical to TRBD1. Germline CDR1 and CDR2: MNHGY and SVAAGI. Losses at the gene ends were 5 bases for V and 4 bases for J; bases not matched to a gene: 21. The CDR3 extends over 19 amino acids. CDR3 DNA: TGTGCCAGCAGTCGCCTAGGACAGGGGTCCTCTCTGGGATCGTACGAGCAGTACTTC. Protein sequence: CASSRLGQGSSLGSYEQYF.

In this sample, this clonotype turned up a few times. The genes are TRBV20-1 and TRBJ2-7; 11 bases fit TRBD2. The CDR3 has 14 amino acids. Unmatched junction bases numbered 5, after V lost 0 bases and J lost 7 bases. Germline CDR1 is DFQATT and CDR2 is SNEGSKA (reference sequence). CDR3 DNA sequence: TGCAGTGCTAGAGATACTAGCGGGAGTTTTGAGCAGTACTTC. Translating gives CSARDTSGSFEQYF.

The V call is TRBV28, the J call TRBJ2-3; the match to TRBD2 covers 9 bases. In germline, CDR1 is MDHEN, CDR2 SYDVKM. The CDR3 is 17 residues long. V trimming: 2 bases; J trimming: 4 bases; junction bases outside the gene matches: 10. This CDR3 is CASSLQTSGGGADTQYF. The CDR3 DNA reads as TGTGCCAGCAGTTTACAGACTAGCGGTGGAGGGGCAGATACGCAGTATTTT. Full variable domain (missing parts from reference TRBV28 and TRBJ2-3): DVKVTQSSRYLVKRTGEKVFLECVQDMDHENMFWYRQDPGLGLRLIYFSYDVKMKEKGDIPEGYSVSREKKERFSLILESASTNQTSMYLCASSLQTSGGGADTQYFGPGTRLTVL.

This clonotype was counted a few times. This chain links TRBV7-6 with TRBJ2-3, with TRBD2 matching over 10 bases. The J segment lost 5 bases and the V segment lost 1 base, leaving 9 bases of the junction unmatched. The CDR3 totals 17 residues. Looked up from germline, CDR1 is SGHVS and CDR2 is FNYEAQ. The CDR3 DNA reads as TGTGCCAGCAGCTTAGGGGTAGCGGGAGGTGGGGGAGATACGCAGTATTTT. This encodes CASSLGVAGGGGDTQYF.

The CDR3 DNA follows: TGCAGCGTTGAGGGGCAGGGGGCTATCGGCTACACCTTC. Translating gives CSVEGQGAIGYTF. The chain carries TRBV29-1 and TRBJ1-2; 8 nucleotides match TRBD1. Trimming at V came to 3 bases and at J to 8 bases, leaving 8 bases not matched to a gene. This CDR3 spans 13 amino acids. Looked up from germline, CDR1 is SQVTM and CDR2 is ANQGSEA. Full variable domain (missing parts from reference TRBV29-1 and TRBJ1-2): SAVISQKPSRDICQRGTSLTIQCQVDSQVTMMFWYRQQPGQSLTLIATANQGSEATYESGFVIDKFPISRPNLTFSTLTVSNMSPEDSSIYLCSVEGQGAIGYTFGSGTRLTVV.

The CDR3 region has the DNA TGCAGTGCTAGAGATCGGGGCAGGGACAAAAACATTCAGTACTTC. It encodes CSARDRGRDKNIQYF. V and J are TRBV20-1 and TRBJ2-4; possibly TRBD1 or TRBD2 for D (5 bases each). Germline loops: CDR1 DFQATT, CDR2 SNEGSKA (reference sequence). The CDR3 consists of 15 residues. The V end lost 0 bases, the J end lost 3 bases, and 12 bases lay between the germline ends.

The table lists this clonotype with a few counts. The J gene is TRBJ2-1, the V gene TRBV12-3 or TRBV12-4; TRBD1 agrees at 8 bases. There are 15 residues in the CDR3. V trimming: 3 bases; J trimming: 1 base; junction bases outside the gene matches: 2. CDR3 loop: CASSLGQESYNEQFF. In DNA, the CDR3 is TGTGCCAGCAGTTTGGGACAGGAGTCCTACAATGAGCAGTTCTTC.

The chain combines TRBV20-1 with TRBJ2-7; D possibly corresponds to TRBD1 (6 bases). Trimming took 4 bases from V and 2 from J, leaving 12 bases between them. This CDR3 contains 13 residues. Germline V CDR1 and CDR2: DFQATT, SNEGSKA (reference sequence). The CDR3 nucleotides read TGCAGTGCTATATTTCAGGGGACCTACGAGCAGTACTTC. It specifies CSAIFQGTYEQYF.

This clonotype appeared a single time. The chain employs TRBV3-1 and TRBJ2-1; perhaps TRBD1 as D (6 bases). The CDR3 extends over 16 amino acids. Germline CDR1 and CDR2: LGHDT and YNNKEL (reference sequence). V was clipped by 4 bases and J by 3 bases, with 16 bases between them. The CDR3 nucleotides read TGTGCCAGCAGCCGAGAAGGGGGATTCGACTACAATGAGCAGTTCTTC. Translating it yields CASSREGGFDYNEQFF.